These T cell receptor beta chains were read from a single sample in a study of Tregs in tolerant kidney transplant recipients. Using immunoSEQ multiplex PCR, the repertoire was profiled, and TCRdb retains in-frame clones only, with some absent. The repertoire holds fewer than 100,000 clones, with approximately 93% as singletons. The starting material was CD4+ T cells from blood, obtained before the transplant. These receptors were collected from a human donor who received a combined kidney and bone marrow transplant. Each CDR3 is given with its conserved first and last residue. The D gene is left open where the match is weak. Clone sizes are given selectively: once, few, many, or a class where the clone is expanded.

>.|TRBJ1-2|.|TRBV25-1
CASSEGQGPAREGYTF
TGTGCCAGCAGTGAAGGGCAGGGCCCAGCACGAGAAGGCTACACCTTC
>.|TRBJ2-7|once|TRBV15
CATSRGFSYEQYF
TGTGCCACCAGCCGGGGGTTCTCCTACGAGCAGTACTTC
>TRBD1|TRBJ2-7|.|TRBV11-3
CASSLPGRGREQYF
TGTGCCAGCAGCCTCCCCGGCAGGGGGCGCGAGCAGTACTTC
>.|TRBJ1-5|.|TRBV19
CASRLSRDQPQHF
TGTGCCAGTCGTCTTTCGAGGGATCAGCCCCAGCATTTT
>.|TRBJ2-1|.|TRBV5-6
CASSRTGNEQFF
TGTGCCAGCAGCCGTACAGGGAATGAGCAGTTCTTC
>TRBD1|TRBJ2-3|.|TRBV7-2
CASSFRTGGAPDTQYF
TGTGCCAGCAGCTTCCGGACAGGGGGCGCCCCAGATACGCAGTATTTT
>.|TRBJ2-5|.|TRBV2
CASSAQGETQYF
TGTGCCAGCAGTGCCCAGGGAGAGACCCAGTACTTC
>.|TRBJ2-2|.|TRBV7-2
CASSFGHPNTGELFF
TGTGCCAGCAGCTTTGGACACCCGAACACCGGGGAGCTGTTTTTT
>.|TRBJ1-2|.|TRBV30
CAGQTGPIGYTF
TGTGCCGGTCAGACAGGCCCTATCGGCTACACCTTC
>.|TRBJ2-3|.|TRBV12-2
CASRRHRLAGLSTDTQYF
TGTGCAAGTCGCCGCCATCGACTAGCGGGTTTGAGTACAGATACGCAGTATTTT
>.|TRBJ2-3|.|TRBV7-3
CASSFTRADTQYF
TGTGCCAGCAGCTTCACTAGAGCAGATACGCAGTATTTT
>TRBD2|TRBJ2-3|.|TRBV9
CASSPRPPRLAGGRDTQYF
TGTGCCAGCAGCCCCCGTCCCCCGAGGCTAGCGGGGGGGAGGGATACGCAGTATTTT
>.|TRBJ1-2|once|TRBV5-4
CASSLRRGNYGYTF
TGTGCCAGCAGCCTTAGACGGGGGAACTATGGCTACACCTTC
>.|TRBJ2-6|.|TRBV7-2
CASSLSGSGANVLTF
TGTGCCAGCAGCTTATCGGGGTCTGGGGCCAACGTCCTGACTTTC
>.|TRBJ1-5|once|TRBV7-9
CASSPLTPRQDQPQHF
TGTGCCAGCAGCCCCCTTACCCCAAGGCAGGATCAGCCCCAGCATTTT
>.|TRBJ1-1|.|TRBV6-5
CASSYSGSGVTEAFF
TGTGCCAGCAGTTACTCCGGATCCGGGGTCACTGAAGCTTTCTTT
>.|TRBJ1-2|.|TRBV4-3
CASSQAVMGGYGYTF
TGCGCCAGCAGCCAAGCAGTTATGGGGGGCTATGGCTACACCTTC
>.|TRBJ2-7|.|TRBV10-3
CAISGSIAVSYEQYF
TGTGCCATCAGTGGATCTATAGCGGTCTCCTACGAGCAGTACTTC
>TRBD2|TRBJ2-7|.|TRBV2
CASSHGEGGYYEQYF
TGTGCCAGCAGCCACGGGGAGGGCGGCTACTACGAGCAGTACTTC
>TRBD2|TRBJ2-3|.|TRBV4-3
CASSQEGLAGWADTQYF
TGCGCCAGCAGCCAAGAGGGGCTAGCGGGCTGGGCAGATACGCAGTATTTT
>.|TRBJ2-1|.|TRBV18
CASSPRQHYNEQFF
TGTGCCAGCTCACCCAGACAGCATTACAATGAGCAGTTCTTC
>.|TRBJ2-5|.|TRBV5-1
CASSSGGRLQSETQYF
TGCGCCAGCAGCTCTGGCGGTCGGCTACAATCCGAGACCCAGTACTTC
>.|TRBJ2-1|few|TRBV21-1
CASYIFDEQFF
TGTGCCAGCTACATTTTCGATGAGCAGTTCTTC
>TRBD2|TRBJ2-2|.|TRBV19
CASSPKLLAGGPGELFF
TGTGCCAGTAGCCCAAAGCTCCTAGCGGGGGGGCCCGGGGAGCTGTTTTTT
>.|TRBJ2-7|.|TRBV5-4
CASSPRSSDRGEQYF
TGTGCCAGCAGCCCCCGATCGTCGGATAGGGGCGAGCAGTACTTC
>.|TRBJ2-7|.|TRBV7-2
CASSPLGGLSYEQYF
TGTGCCAGCAGCCCCCTGGGGGGGCTATCCTACGAGCAGTACTTC
>TRBD1|TRBJ1-1|.|TRBV6-4
CASSTYRGTEAFF
TGTGCCAGCAGTACCTACAGGGGTACTGAAGCTTTCTTT
>TRBD1|TRBJ1-2|.|TRBV25-1
CASSESGTGYGYTF
TGTGCCAGCAGTGAATCCGGGACAGGCTATGGCTACACCTTC
>TRBD2|TRBJ2-3|few|TRBV5-1
CASSPRGGDTDTQYF
TGCGCCAGCAGCCCACGGGGGGGCGATACAGATACGCAGTATTTT
>TRBD1|TRBJ2-7|.|TRBV10-3
CAISGLRDRGYEQYF
TGTGCCATCAGTGGCCTCAGGGACAGGGGCTACGAGCAGTACTTC
>TRBD2|TRBJ2-5|.|TRBV12-5
CASGLGTSGSGETQYF
TGTGCTAGTGGACTCGGGACTAGCGGGAGTGGAGAGACCCAGTACTTC
>.|TRBJ2-2|.|TRBV7-2
CASSSQGNTGELFF
TGTGCCAGCAGCTCGCAGGGTAACACCGGGGAGCTGTTTTTT
>.|TRBJ1-2|.|TRBV30
CAWSADYYGYTF
TGTGCCTGGAGTGCAGATTACTATGGCTACACCTTC
>.|TRBJ1-5|.|TRBV19
CASRSPQALNQPQHF
TGTGCCAGTAGATCCCCCCAGGCTTTGAATCAGCCCCAGCATTTT
>TRBD2|TRBJ2-3|.|TRBV2
CASTRVLAGVPGADTQYF
TGTGCCAGCACCAGGGTACTAGCGGGAGTCCCAGGGGCAGATACGCAGTATTTT
>.|TRBJ2-5|.|TRBV5-1
CASSLGVEETQYF
TGCGCCAGCAGCTTGGGTGTGGAGGAGACCCAGTACTTC
>.|TRBJ2-3|.|TRBV7-2
CASSLWRYSTDTQYF
TGTGCCAGCAGCTTGTGGCGGTACTCCACAGATACGCAGTATTTT
>.|TRBJ1-4|few|TRBV7-9
CASSFDEKLFF
TGTGCCAGCAGCTTCGATGAAAAACTGTTTTTT
>TRBD1|TRBJ1-4|.|TRBV5-1
CASSLAGQGGEKLFF
TGCGCCAGCAGCTTGGCGGGACAGGGAGGAGAAAAACTGTTTTTT
>TRBD1|TRBJ1-5|.|TRBV30
CAWSGQGAHQPQHF
TGTGCCTGGTCGGGACAGGGGGCTCACCAGCCCCAGCATTTT
>TRBD2|TRBJ2-7|.|TRBV5-4
CASSLAGVISEQYF
TGTGCCAGCAGCTTAGCGGGAGTAATCTCCGAGCAGTACTTC
>TRBD1|TRBJ2-7|.|TRBV5-1
CASSLVGGDEQYF
TGCGCCAGCAGCTTGGTAGGGGGCGACGAGCAGTACTTC
>TRBD1|TRBJ1-1|.|TRBV19
CASRRGQAHTEAFF
TGTGCCAGTAGGAGGGGACAGGCCCACACTGAAGCTTTCTTT
>.|TRBJ2-3|.|TRBV7-9
CASSLRDWSTDTQYF
TGTGCCAGCAGCCTCCGGGACTGGAGCACAGATACGCAGTATTTT
>TRBD1|TRBJ1-1|.|TRBV28
CASSLLDREDTEAFF
TGTGCCAGCAGTTTGCTGGACAGGGAGGACACTGAAGCTTTCTTT
>.|TRBJ1-5|.|TRBV4-3
CASSLRAGQPQHF
TGCGCCAGCAGCCTCAGGGCAGGCCAGCCCCAGCATTTT
>TRBD2|TRBJ2-3|.|TRBV18
CASSPTSGSTDTQYF
TGTGCCAGCTCACCGACTAGCGGGAGCACAGATACGCAGTATTTT
>TRBD1|TRBJ1-3|.|TRBV7-9
CASSNRDRLFSGNTIYF
TGTGCCAGCAGCAACCGGGACAGGTTATTCTCTGGAAACACCATATATTTT
>.|TRBJ1-2|.|TRBV29-1
CSVEQGRGYTF
TGCAGCGTTGAACAGGGTCGTGGCTACACCTTC